This is a list of T cell receptor beta chains from one sample in a study of radiation and T cells in renal cell carcinoma. The data were produced by immunoSEQ multiplex PCR, yet TCRdb's version contains in-frame clones alone and is incomplete. The sample lists 120,000 or so clones, more than 75% occurring once. The sample here was blood, taken from a patient whose treatment included radiotherapy and nephrectomy. The receptors stem from a woman aged 70 to 79 with renal cell carcinoma. Each CDR3 is given with its conserved first and last residue.

>TRBJ2-1|TRBV15
CATSTDRARQFF
>TRBJ2-5|TRBV9
CASSVGLAGLGQETQYF
>TRBJ2-3|TRBV5-1
CASSTWTSGGDTQYF
>TRBJ2-3|TRBV4-3
CASSQRGGHDTQYF
>TRBJ2-1|TRBV5-4
CASSLGGTSYNEQFF
>TRBJ2-5|TRBV7-9
CASSPPGTGSRETQYF
>TRBJ2-7|TRBV6-5
CASSYSPGAYEQYF
>TRBJ2-7|TRBV27
CASLRVAGGIEQYF
>TRBJ1-2|TRBV12-5
CASGPDRAYGYTF
>TRBJ2-1|TRBV5-1
CASGLVTDEQFF
>TRBJ2-1|TRBV7-2
CASSTGLANEQFF
>TRBJ1-1|TRBV30
CAWSVLGRGTEAFF
>TRBJ2-2|TRBV5-6
CASSLQGGRELFF
>TRBJ1-2|TRBV6-1
CASGRTGLYGYTF
>TRBJ2-7|TRBV13
CASAGQAKPYEQYF
>TRBJ2-7|TRBV7-2
CASSPRLGYPSYEQYF
>TRBJ1-2|TRBV2
CASSAGGRLGYTF
>TRBJ1-2|TRBV29-1
CSVVGGTDNYGYTF
>TRBJ2-2|TRBV30
CAWSVKLNTGELFF
>-|TRBV4-1
CASSQDPRSEPYEQYF
>TRBJ1-2|TRBV6-1
CASSEISYGYTF
>TRBJ1-1|TRBV30
CAWSPGNMNTEAFF
>TRBJ2-5|TRBV5-6
CASSLDRQETQYF
>TRBJ2-5|TRBV7-9
CASSYGVTQPETQYF
>TRBJ2-5|TRBV21-1
CASSPHVGVETQYF
>TRBJ1-6|TRBV19
CASKAGRNSPLHF
>TRBJ2-6|TRBV5-1
CASRQSSGANVLTF
>TRBJ2-5|TRBV5-1
CASSSRDGKETQYF
>TRBJ2-2|TRBV7-3
CASSLTGTSGGGELFF
>TRBJ2-1|TRBV7-8
CASSRDTGLYSYNEQFF
>TRBJ2-1|TRBV6-6
CASSYPSVAPEQFF
>TRBJ2-2|TRBV7-2
CASSQPTRLPGELFF
>TRBJ2-4|TRBV19
CASSIVSSGTSGGVAKNIQYF
>TRBJ2-5|TRBV20-1
CSATWETQYF
>TRBJ2-7|TRBV6-1
CASSQASGTGPYEQYF
>TRBJ2-7|TRBV28
CASRAGLAGGPYEQYF
>TRBJ2-3|TRBV9
CASSLAVTGTDTQYF
>TRBJ1-4|TRBV19
CASTPGGTNEKLFF